Detailed here is one T cell receptor (beta chain). Its target is unknown. Germline-derived CDR1 and CDR2 are SGHNT and YYREEE (reference sequence). CDR3 length equals 13 residues. V gave up 1 base and J gave up 6 bases, with 10 bases separating them. Only in-frame clones appear in the TCRdb table, and some are missing; sequencing was by immunoSEQ multiplex PCR. In the table there are 100,000 to 150,000 clones, around 92% of which are singletons. These data are taken from a study of T cells in localized non-small cell lung cancer. Study observations and caveats: Investigators sequenced only a single tumor region, leaving heterogeneity possible. The appearance of a median roughly 58 of the top 100 tumor clones was seen in adjacent lung. A denser population of T cells in blood accompanied longer overall survival.

The TCR comes from a female donor at least 60 years old with stage I lung adenocarcinoma. The sample consisted of peripheral blood, taken before any cancer treatment. The chain recombines TRBV5-4 with TRBJ1-2, with unresolved D. CDR3 coding DNA: TGTGCCAGCAGCTTGTGGTCCAGAGATGGCTACACCTTC. It yields the protein CASSLWSRDGYTF.